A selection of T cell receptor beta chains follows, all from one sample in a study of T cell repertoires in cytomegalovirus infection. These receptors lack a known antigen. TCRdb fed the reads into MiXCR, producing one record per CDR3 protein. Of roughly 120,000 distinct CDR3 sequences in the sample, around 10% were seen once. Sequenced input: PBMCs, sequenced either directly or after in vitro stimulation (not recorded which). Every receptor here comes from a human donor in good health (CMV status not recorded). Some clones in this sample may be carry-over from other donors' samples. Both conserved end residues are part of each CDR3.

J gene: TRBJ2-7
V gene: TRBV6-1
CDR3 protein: CASSAGESYYEQYF

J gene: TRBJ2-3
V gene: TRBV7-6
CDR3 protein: CASSLEEPTDTQYF

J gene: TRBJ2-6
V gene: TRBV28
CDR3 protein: CASSPGQGRSGANVLTF

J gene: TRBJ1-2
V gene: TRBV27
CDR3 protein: CASSLSGQRNYGYTF

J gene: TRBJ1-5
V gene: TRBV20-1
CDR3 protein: CSARMHEGVGQPQHF

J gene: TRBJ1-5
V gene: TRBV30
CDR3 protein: CAWSAQHSNQPQHF

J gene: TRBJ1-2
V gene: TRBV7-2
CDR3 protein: CASSLLGESYGYTF

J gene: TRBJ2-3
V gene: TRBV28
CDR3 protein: CASSEGLAGVYTQYF

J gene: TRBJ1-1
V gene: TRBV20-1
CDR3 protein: CSAGRGSTVNTEAFF

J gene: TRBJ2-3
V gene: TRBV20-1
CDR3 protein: CSARVGVTDTQYF

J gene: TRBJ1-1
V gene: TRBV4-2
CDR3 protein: CASSLYETNTEAFF

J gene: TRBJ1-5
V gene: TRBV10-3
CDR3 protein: CAISSQELTNQPQHF

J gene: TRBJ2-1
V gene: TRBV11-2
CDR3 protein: CASSEQGRSRNEQFF

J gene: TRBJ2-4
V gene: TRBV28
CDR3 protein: CASSTGTDIQYF

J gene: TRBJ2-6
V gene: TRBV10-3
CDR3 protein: CAISASGTDSSGANVLTF

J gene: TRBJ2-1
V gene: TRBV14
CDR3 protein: CASSQVYGGSSQFF

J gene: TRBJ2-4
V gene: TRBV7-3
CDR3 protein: CASSLMKTETGIQYF

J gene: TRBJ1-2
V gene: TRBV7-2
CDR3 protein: CASSLDIGTGYGYTF

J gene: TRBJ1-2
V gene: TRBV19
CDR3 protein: CASHDPGYGYTF

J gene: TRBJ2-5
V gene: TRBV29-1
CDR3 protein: CSVLWEGGQETQYF

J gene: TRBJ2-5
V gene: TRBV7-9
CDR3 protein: CASSTSRGETQYF

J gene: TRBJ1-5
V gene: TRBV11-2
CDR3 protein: CASSLSSSNQPQHF

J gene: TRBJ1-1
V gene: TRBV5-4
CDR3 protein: CASSIGSPGQNEAFF

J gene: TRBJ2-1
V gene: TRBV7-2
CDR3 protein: CASSLGTSGRMGRNEQFF

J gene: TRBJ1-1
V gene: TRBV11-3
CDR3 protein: CASSRDNTNTEAFF

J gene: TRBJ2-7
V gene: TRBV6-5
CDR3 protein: CASSPWTVGYEQYF

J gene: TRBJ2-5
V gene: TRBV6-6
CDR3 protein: CASSYSKFGGGLETQYF

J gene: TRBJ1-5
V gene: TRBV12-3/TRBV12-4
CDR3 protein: CASSSGQVYQPQHF

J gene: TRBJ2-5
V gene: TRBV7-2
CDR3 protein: CASSLQQSQETQYF

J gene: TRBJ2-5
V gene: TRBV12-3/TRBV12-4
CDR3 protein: CASSLDGQARQTQYF

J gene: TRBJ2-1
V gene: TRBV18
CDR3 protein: CASSPVQGSDNEQFF

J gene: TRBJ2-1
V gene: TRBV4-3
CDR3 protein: CASSPSSGPRDNEQFF

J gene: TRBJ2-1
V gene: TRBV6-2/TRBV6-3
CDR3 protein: CASRIAGVGYNEQFF

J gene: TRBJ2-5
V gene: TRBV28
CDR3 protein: CASSFSGGRGETQYF

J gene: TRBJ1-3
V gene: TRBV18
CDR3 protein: CASSPPVGQRSSGNTIYF

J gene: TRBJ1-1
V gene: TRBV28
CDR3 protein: CASSQRPEAFF

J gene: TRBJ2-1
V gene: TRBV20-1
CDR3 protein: CSARDPSGTSSYNEQFF

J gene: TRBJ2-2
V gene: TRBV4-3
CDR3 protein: CASSQVPFTGELFF

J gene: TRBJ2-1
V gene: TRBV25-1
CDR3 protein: CASSDSSGRTYNEQFF

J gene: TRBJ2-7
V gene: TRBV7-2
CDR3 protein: CASSLHQRSYEQYF

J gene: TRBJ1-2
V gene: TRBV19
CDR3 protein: CATSESGTGYYGYTF

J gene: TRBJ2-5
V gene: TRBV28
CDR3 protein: CASTSGTLQRETQYF

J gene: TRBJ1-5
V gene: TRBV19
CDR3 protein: CASSTQRTVSNQPQHF

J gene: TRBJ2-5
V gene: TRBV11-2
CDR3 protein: CASNWRTGQETQYF

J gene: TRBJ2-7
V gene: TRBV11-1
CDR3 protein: CASSPDRSIYEQYF